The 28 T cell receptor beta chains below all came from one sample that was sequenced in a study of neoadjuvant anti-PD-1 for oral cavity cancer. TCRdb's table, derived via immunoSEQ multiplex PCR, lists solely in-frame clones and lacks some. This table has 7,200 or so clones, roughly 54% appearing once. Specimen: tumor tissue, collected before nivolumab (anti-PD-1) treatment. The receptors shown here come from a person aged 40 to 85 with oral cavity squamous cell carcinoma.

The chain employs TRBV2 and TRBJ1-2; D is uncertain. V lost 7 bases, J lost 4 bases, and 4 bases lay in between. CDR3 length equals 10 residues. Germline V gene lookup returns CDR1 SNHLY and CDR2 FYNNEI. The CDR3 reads CASKGYGYTF. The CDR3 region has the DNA TGTGCCAGCAAGGGCTATGGCTACACCTTC.

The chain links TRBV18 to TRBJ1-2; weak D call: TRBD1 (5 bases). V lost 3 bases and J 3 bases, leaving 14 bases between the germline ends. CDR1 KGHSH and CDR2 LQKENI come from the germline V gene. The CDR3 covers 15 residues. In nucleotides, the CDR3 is TGTGCCAGCTCACCGGCGGGAGGGGACTACTATGGCTACACCTTC. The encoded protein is CASSPAGGDYYGYTF.

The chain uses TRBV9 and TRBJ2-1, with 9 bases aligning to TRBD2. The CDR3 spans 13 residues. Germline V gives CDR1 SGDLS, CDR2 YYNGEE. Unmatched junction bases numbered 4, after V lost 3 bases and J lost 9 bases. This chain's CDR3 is CASSGSREGEQFF. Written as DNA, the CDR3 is TGTGCCAGCAGCGGGTCGCGGGAGGGTGAGCAGTTCTTC.

The DNA for the CDR3 is TGTGCCAGTAGCCGGACTAGCGGGATGGATACGCAGTATTTT. Amino acid sequence: CASSRTSGMDTQYF. The rearrangement joins TRBV19 to TRBJ2-3; 12 nucleotides agree with TRBD2. Trimming at V came to 6 bases and at J to 6 bases, leaving 4 bases not matched to a gene. The CDR3 spans 14 residues. The germline gives CDR1 LNHDA, CDR2 SQIVND (reference sequence).

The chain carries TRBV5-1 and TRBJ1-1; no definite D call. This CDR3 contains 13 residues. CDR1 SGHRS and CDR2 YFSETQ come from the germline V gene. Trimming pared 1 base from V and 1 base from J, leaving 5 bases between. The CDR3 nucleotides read TGCGCCAGCAGCTTGAGGCCGAACACTGAAGCTTTCTTT. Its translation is CASSLRPNTEAFF.

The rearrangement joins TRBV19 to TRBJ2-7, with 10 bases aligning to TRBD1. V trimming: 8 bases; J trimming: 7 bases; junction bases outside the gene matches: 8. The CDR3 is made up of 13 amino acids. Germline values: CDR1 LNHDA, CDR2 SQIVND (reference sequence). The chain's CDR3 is CASSGTGVREQYF. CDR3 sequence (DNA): TGTGCCAGTTCCGGGACAGGGGTGAGGGAGCAGTACTTC.

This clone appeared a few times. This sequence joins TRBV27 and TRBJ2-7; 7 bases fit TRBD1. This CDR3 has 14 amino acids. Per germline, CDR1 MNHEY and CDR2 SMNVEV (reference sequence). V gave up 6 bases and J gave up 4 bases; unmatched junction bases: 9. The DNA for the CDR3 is TGTGCCAGCAGCCGGGACAGTCTAGTATACGAGCAGTACTTC. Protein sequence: CASSRDSLVYEQYF.

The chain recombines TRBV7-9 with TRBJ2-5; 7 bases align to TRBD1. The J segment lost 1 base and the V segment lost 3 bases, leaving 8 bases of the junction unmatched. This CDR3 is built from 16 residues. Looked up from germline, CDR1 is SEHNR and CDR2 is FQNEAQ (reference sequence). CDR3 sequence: CASSFQTGLIQETQYF. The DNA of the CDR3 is TGTGCCAGCAGCTTCCAGACAGGGCTGATCCAAGAGACCCAGTACTTC.

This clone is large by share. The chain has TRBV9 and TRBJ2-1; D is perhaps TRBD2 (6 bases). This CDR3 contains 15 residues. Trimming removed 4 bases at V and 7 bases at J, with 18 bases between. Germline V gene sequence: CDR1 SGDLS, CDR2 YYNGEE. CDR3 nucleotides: TGTGCCAGCAGCCAAAGCGGGCGGGATGGGAATGAGCAGTTCTTC. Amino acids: CASSQSGRDGNEQFF. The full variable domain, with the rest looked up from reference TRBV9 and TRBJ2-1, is DSGVTQTPKHLITATGQRVTLRCSPRSGDLSVYWYQQSLDQGLQFLIQYYNGEERAKGNILERFSAQQFPDLHSELNLSSLELGDSALYFCASSQSGRDGNEQFFGPGTRLTVL.

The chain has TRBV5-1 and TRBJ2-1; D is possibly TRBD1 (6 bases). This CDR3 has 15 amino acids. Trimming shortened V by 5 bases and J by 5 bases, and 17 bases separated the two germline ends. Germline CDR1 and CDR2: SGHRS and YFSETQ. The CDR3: CASSLQGLYDNEQFF. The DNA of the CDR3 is TGCGCCAGCAGTCTACAGGGTTTGTATGACAATGAGCAGTTCTTC.

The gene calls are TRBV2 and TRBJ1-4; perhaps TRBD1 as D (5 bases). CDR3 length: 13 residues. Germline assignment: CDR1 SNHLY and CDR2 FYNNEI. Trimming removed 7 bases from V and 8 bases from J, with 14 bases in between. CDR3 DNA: TGTGCCAGCAATCAGGGAGATCAAGAAAAACTGTTTTTT. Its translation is CASNQGDQEKLFF.

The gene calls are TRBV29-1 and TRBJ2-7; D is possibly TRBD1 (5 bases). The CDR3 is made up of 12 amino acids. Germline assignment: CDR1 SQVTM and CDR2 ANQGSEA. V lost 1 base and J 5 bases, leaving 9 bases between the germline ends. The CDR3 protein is CSVEVRVDEQYF. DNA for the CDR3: TGCAGCGTTGAAGTCAGGGTGGACGAGCAGTACTTC.

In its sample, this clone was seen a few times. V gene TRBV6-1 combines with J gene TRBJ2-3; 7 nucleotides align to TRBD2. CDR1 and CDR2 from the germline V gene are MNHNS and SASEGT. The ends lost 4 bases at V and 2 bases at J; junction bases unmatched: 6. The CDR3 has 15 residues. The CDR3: CASSVSGAITDTQYF. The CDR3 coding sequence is TGTGCCAGCAGTGTAAGCGGGGCAATCACAGATACGCAGTATTTT.

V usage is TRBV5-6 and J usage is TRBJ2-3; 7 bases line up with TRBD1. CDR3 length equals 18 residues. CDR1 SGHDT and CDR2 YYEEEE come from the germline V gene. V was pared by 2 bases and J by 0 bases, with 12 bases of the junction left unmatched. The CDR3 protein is CASSLGTELRISTDTQYF. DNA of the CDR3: TGTGCCAGCAGCTTAGGGACAGAGCTCAGAATCAGCACAGATACGCAGTATTTT.

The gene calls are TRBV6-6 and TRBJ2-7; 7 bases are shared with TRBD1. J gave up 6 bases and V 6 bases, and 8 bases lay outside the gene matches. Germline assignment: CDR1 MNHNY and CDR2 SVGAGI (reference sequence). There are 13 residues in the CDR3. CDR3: CASRMGTGVEQYF. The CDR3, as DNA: TGTGCCAGCAGAATGGGAACAGGGGTCGAGCAGTACTTC.

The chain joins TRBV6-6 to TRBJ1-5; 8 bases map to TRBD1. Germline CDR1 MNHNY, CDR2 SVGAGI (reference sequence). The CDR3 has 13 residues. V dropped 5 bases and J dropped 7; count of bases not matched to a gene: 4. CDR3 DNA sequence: TGTGCCAGCAGTACAGGGGGGGGACAGCCCCAGCATTTT. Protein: CASSTGGGQPQHF.

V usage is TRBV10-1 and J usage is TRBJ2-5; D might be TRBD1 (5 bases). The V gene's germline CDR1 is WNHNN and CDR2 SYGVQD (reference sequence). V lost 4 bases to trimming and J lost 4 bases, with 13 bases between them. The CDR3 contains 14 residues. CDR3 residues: CASSAHRPGETQYF. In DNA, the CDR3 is TGCGCCAGCAGTGCCCACAGGCCCGGAGAGACCCAGTACTTC.

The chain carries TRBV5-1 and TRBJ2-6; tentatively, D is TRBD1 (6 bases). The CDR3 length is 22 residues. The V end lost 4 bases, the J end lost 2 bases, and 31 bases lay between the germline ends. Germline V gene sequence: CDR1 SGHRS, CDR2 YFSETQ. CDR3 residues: CASSPRDIYRVHIPPGANVLTF. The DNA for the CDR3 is TGCGCCAGCAGCCCAAGAGACATATACAGGGTCCATATACCCCCTGGGGCCAACGTCCTGACTTTC.

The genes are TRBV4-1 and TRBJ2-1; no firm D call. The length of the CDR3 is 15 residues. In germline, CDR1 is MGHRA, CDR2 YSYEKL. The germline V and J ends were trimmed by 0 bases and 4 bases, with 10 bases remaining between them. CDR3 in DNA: TGCGCCAGCAGCCAAGACTACGGTACTTACAATGAGCAGTTCTTC. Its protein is CASSQDYGTYNEQFF.

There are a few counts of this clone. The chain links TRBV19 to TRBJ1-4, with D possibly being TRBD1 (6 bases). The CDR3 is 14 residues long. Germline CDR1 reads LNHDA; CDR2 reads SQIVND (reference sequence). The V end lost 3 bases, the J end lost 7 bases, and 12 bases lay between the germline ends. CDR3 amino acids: CASSMGRGGEKLFF. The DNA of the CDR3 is TGTGCCAGTAGTATGGGCAGGGGTGGTGAAAAACTGTTTTTT. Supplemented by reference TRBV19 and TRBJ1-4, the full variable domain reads DGGITQSPKYLFRKEGQNVTLSCEQNLNHDAMYWYRQDPGQGLRLIYYSQIVNDFQKGDIAEGYSVSREKKESFPLTVTSAQKNPTAFYLCASSMGRGGEKLFFGSGTQLSVL.

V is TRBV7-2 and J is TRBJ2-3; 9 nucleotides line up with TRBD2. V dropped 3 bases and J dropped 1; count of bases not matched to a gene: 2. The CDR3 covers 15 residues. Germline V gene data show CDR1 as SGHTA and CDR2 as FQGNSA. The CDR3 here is CASSFGGGGTDTQYF. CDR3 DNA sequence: TGTGCCAGCAGCTTCGGCGGGGGGGGCACAGATACGCAGTATTTT.

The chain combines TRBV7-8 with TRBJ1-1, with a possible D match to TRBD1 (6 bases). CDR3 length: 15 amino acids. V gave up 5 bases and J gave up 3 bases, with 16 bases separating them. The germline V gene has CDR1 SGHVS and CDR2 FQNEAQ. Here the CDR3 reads CASSLYRVGDTEAFF. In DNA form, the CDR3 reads TGTGCCAGCAGCCTATACAGGGTCGGTGACACTGAAGCTTTCTTT. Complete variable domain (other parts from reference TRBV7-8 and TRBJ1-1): GAGVSQSPRYKVAKRGQDVALRCDPISGHVSLFWYQQALGQGPEFLTYFQNEAQLDKSGLPSDRFFAERPEGSVSTLKIQRTQQEDSAVYLCASSLYRVGDTEAFFGQGTRLTVV.

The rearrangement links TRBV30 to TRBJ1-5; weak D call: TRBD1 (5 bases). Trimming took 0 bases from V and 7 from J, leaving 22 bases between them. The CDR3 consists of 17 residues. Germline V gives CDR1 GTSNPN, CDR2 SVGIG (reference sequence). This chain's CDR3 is CAWSVRGQRLTQQPQHF. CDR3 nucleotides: TGTGCCTGGAGTGTAAGGGGCCAAAGGTTAACCCAGCAGCCCCAGCATTTT.

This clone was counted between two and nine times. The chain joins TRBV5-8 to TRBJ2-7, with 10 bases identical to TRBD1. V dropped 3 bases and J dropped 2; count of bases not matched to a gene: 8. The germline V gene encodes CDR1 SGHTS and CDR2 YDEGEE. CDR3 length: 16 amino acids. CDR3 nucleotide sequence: TGTGCCAGCAGCTATGCCGGGACAGGGGCCACCTACGAGCAGTACTTC. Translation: CASSYAGTGATYEQYF.

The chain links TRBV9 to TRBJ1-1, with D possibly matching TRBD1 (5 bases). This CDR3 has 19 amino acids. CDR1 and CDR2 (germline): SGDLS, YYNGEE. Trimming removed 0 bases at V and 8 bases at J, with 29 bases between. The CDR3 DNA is TGTGCCAGCAGCGTAGGAGTCAGCACGGGACGGCGTAATGCGGGGGAAGCTTTCTTT. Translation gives CASSVGVSTGRRNAGEAFF.

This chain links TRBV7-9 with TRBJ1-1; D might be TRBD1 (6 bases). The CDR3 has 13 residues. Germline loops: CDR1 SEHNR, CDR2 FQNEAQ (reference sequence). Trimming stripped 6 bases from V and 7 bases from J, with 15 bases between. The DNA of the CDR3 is TGTGCCAGCAGGTTCGGGGGCGAAAATGAAGCTTTCTTT. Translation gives CASRFGGENEAFF.

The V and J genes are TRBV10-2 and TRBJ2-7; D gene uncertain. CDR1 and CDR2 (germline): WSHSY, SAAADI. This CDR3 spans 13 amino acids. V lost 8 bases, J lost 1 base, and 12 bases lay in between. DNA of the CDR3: TGCGCCAGCCGGCAAGGAGCATCCTACGAGCAGTACTTC. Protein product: CASRQGASYEQYF.

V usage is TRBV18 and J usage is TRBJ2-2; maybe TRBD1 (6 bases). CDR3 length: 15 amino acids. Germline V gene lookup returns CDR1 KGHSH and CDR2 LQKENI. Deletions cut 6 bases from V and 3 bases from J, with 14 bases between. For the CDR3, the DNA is TGTGCCAGCTCTGTCAGGGGAATGGACACCGGGGAGCTGTTTTTT. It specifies CASSVRGMDTGELFF.